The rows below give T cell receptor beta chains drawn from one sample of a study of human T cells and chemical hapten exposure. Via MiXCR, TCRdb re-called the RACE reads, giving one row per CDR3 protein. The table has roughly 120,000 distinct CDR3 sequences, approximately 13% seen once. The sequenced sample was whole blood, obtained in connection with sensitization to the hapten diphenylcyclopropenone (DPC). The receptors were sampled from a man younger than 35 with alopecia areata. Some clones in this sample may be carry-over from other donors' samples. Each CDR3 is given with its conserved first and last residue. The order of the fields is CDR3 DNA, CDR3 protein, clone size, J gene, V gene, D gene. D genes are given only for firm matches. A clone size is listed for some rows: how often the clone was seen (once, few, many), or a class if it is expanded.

CDR3nt: TGTGCCAGCAGCCCGGGACAGCCGCCTCCTGAAGCTTTCTTT
CDR3aa: CASSPGQPPPEAFF
abundance: .
j_gene: TRBJ1-1
v_gene: TRBV4-2
d_gene: TRBD1

CDR3nt: TGTGCCACCACTCAGGGCACTGGGGCCAACGTCCTGACTTTC
CDR3aa: CATTQGTGANVLTF
abundance: .
j_gene: TRBJ2-6
v_gene: TRBV3-1
d_gene: .

CDR3nt: TGTGCCAGCAGCCGCAGGGTTCTGAACACTGAAGCTTTCTTT
CDR3aa: CASSRRVLNTEAFF
abundance: few
j_gene: TRBJ1-1
v_gene: TRBV7-8
d_gene: .

CDR3nt: TGTGCCAGCAGTCCTGACAGGGGAGGCTATGGCTACACCTTC
CDR3aa: CASSPDRGGYGYTF
abundance: few
j_gene: TRBJ1-2
v_gene: TRBV12-3/TRBV12-4
d_gene: TRBD1

CDR3nt: TGTGCCAGCAGCATCCGGGGCTGGCAGTTCTTC
CDR3aa: CASSIRGWQFF
abundance: many
j_gene: TRBJ2-1
v_gene: TRBV5-6
d_gene: .

CDR3nt: TGTGCCAGCAGCGTAGCTGGAACAGGGACGGGGAATACGCAGTATTTT
CDR3aa: CASSVAGTGTGNTQYF
abundance: few
j_gene: TRBJ2-3
v_gene: TRBV9
d_gene: .

CDR3nt: TGCAGTGCTGGTCGGCGCACGAACACCGGGGAGCTGTTTTTT
CDR3aa: CSAGRRTNTGELFF
abundance: .
j_gene: TRBJ2-2
v_gene: TRBV20-1
d_gene: .

CDR3nt: TGTGCCAGCAGCTCCCTAAAGGGGAACACTGAAGCTTTCTTT
CDR3aa: CASSSLKGNTEAFF
abundance: few
j_gene: TRBJ1-1
v_gene: TRBV7-9
d_gene: .

CDR3nt: TGTGCCAGCAGCCGAAATACTGTTGATACGCAGTATTTT
CDR3aa: CASSRNTVDTQYF
abundance: .
j_gene: TRBJ2-3
v_gene: TRBV11-2
d_gene: .

CDR3nt: TGCGCCAGCAGTGAGGGGGTTACGCAGTATTTT
CDR3aa: CASSEGVTQYF
abundance: once
j_gene: TRBJ2-3
v_gene: TRBV10-2
d_gene: .

CDR3nt: TGCAGCGTATGGGGGCCGGACCAAGAGACCCAGTACTTC
CDR3aa: CSVWGPDQETQYF
abundance: .
j_gene: TRBJ2-5
v_gene: TRBV29-1
d_gene: .

CDR3nt: TGTGCCAGCAGCGGAGGGACAGGGAATACTGAAGCTTTCTTT
CDR3aa: CASSGGTGNTEAFF
abundance: .
j_gene: TRBJ1-1
v_gene: TRBV5-6
d_gene: TRBD1

CDR3nt: TGTGCCAGCTCCGCGTCGCCCCCGGGACAGGGAAACTATGGCTACACCTTC
CDR3aa: CASSASPPGQGNYGYTF
abundance: .
j_gene: TRBJ1-2
v_gene: TRBV18
d_gene: TRBD1

CDR3nt: TGTGCCAGCAGTGAAGGGTTTAATCAGCCCCAGCATTTT
CDR3aa: CASSEGFNQPQHF
abundance: few
j_gene: TRBJ1-5
v_gene: TRBV6-1
d_gene: .

CDR3nt: TGTGCCAGTAGTTTCGGGACAGGGGGAACTCAGCCCCAGCATTTT
CDR3aa: CASSFGTGGTQPQHF
abundance: few
j_gene: TRBJ1-5
v_gene: TRBV19
d_gene: TRBD1

CDR3nt: TGTGCCAGCAGCTTAATCCCTAGCGGGGCCACAGATACGCAGTATTTT
CDR3aa: CASSLIPSGATDTQYF
abundance: few
j_gene: TRBJ2-3
v_gene: TRBV7-2
d_gene: TRBD2

CDR3nt: TGCAGCGTTGCGGAACAGGGGAGTAAGCCCCAGCATTTT
CDR3aa: CSVAEQGSKPQHF
abundance: .
j_gene: TRBJ1-5
v_gene: TRBV29-1
d_gene: TRBD1

CDR3nt: TGTGCCAGCAGCCCTGGGGGGTTTCACGAGCAGTACTTC
CDR3aa: CASSPGGFHEQYF
abundance: .
j_gene: TRBJ2-7
v_gene: TRBV11-3
d_gene: .

CDR3nt: TGTGCCAGAGCATCACCCACGCAGAGCTCCTATAATTCACCCCTCCACTTT
CDR3aa: CARASPTQSSYNSPLHF
abundance: .
j_gene: TRBJ1-6
v_gene: TRBV7-6
d_gene: .

CDR3nt: TGTGCCAGCAGCGAATATGGGGGCGTAGGAGAGACCCAGTACTTC
CDR3aa: CASSEYGGVGETQYF
abundance: few
j_gene: TRBJ2-5
v_gene: TRBV7-9
d_gene: .

CDR3nt: TGTGCCAGCAGCGTTGGGAGGGACAGTCAGCCCCAGCATTTT
CDR3aa: CASSVGRDSQPQHF
abundance: many
j_gene: TRBJ1-5
v_gene: TRBV9
d_gene: TRBD1

CDR3nt: TGCAGCGTTGATATCTATGGCTACACCTTC
CDR3aa: CSVDIYGYTF
abundance: many
j_gene: TRBJ1-2
v_gene: TRBV29-1
d_gene: .

CDR3nt: TGTGCCAGCAGTCAACCGACAGGAACTAGCACAGATACGCAGTATTTT
CDR3aa: CASSQPTGTSTDTQYF
abundance: many
j_gene: TRBJ2-3
v_gene: TRBV28
d_gene: .

CDR3nt: TGTGCCAGCAGCCCAGGACAGGGGAGGGGAACCTATAATTCACCCCTCCACTTT
CDR3aa: CASSPGQGRGTYNSPLHF
abundance: .
j_gene: TRBJ1-6
v_gene: TRBV3-1
d_gene: TRBD1

CDR3nt: TGTGCCAGCAGCTCTTTCAGGGGGCGTGATAGCAATCAGCCCCAGCATTTT
CDR3aa: CASSSFRGRDSNQPQHF
abundance: .
j_gene: TRBJ1-5
v_gene: TRBV7-9
d_gene: TRBD1

CDR3nt: TGTGCCAGCAGCTTAGGTTTTCGGCGACAGGGGAGATGTCAGCCCCAGCATTTT
CDR3aa: CASSLGFRRQGRCQPQHF
abundance: .
j_gene: TRBJ1-5
v_gene: TRBV7-7
d_gene: TRBD1

CDR3nt: TGTGCCAGCAGGCAGGGACGTCTGGCTGAAGCTTTCTTT
CDR3aa: CASRQGRLAEAFF
abundance: many
j_gene: TRBJ1-1
v_gene: TRBV7-3
d_gene: .

CDR3nt: TGTGCCAGCAGCTTAGAACGTCCCGGCGAGCAGTACTTC
CDR3aa: CASSLERPGEQYF
abundance: few
j_gene: TRBJ2-7
v_gene: TRBV11-2
d_gene: .

CDR3nt: TGTGCCAGCAGCCGGGACAGGGGGCACTACGAGCAGTACTTC
CDR3aa: CASSRDRGHYEQYF
abundance: .
j_gene: TRBJ2-7
v_gene: TRBV7-2
d_gene: TRBD1

CDR3nt: TGTGCCAGCAGCTTACAGGGGTACTCCTACGAGCAGTACTTC
CDR3aa: CASSLQGYSYEQYF
abundance: many
j_gene: TRBJ2-7
v_gene: TRBV7-9
d_gene: .

CDR3nt: TGTGCCAGCAGCTCCAGTAGTGTACGGGTTGGGGACGAGCAGTACTTC
CDR3aa: CASSSSSVRVGDEQYF
abundance: few
j_gene: TRBJ2-7
v_gene: TRBV7-6
d_gene: .

CDR3nt: TGTGCCAGCAGCCGTATAAGCACTGAAGCTTTCTTT
CDR3aa: CASSRISTEAFF
abundance: few
j_gene: TRBJ1-1
v_gene: TRBV3-1
d_gene: .

CDR3nt: TGTGCCACCAGTGATTTCCGGGGTAGCGGGGGGGCAGAGACCCAGTACTTC
CDR3aa: CATSDFRGSGGAETQYF
abundance: .
j_gene: TRBJ2-5
v_gene: TRBV24-1
d_gene: TRBD2

CDR3nt: TGCGCCAGCAGCCAAGCTTCTACCTTGGAAGGCTACACCTTC
CDR3aa: CASSQASTLEGYTF
abundance: few
j_gene: TRBJ1-2
v_gene: TRBV4-3
d_gene: .

CDR3nt: TGTGCCAGTTCTTTTCTAGCGGGGGATATGAGTGAGCAGTTCTTC
CDR3aa: CASSFLAGDMSEQFF
abundance: few
j_gene: TRBJ2-1
v_gene: TRBV7-3
d_gene: TRBD2

CDR3nt: TGTGCCAGCAGCTTGCAGGGTACTCAGCCCCAGCATTTT
CDR3aa: CASSLQGTQPQHF
abundance: .
j_gene: TRBJ1-5
v_gene: TRBV5-4
d_gene: .

CDR3nt: TGCGCCAGCAGCCAAGTTGTAGGACCCTACGAGCAGTACTTC
CDR3aa: CASSQVVGPYEQYF
abundance: many
j_gene: TRBJ2-7
v_gene: TRBV4-3
d_gene: .

CDR3nt: TGTGCCAGCAGCCCCTGGGATGAGCAGTTCTTC
CDR3aa: CASSPWDEQFF
abundance: .
j_gene: TRBJ2-1
v_gene: TRBV7-2
d_gene: .

CDR3nt: TGTGCCAGCAGTGAAGCGTCATGGACAGGAAGCTCTGGGGCCAACGTCCTGACTTTC
CDR3aa: CASSEASWTGSSGANVLTF
abundance: .
j_gene: TRBJ2-6
v_gene: TRBV6-1
d_gene: TRBD1

CDR3nt: TGTGCCAGCAGCCCAAGAGGTGGGGCTATCACCGGGGAGCTGTTTTTT
CDR3aa: CASSPRGGAITGELFF
abundance: few
j_gene: TRBJ2-2
v_gene: TRBV7-8
d_gene: .

CDR3nt: TGCAGTGCGCTTACAGGGATGAACACTGAAGCTTTCTTT
CDR3aa: CSALTGMNTEAFF
abundance: .
j_gene: TRBJ1-1
v_gene: TRBV20-1
d_gene: .

CDR3nt: TGTGCCAGCAGCCAAGTACACCGACCGAGCAATCAGCCCCAGCATTTT
CDR3aa: CASSQVHRPSNQPQHF
abundance: .
j_gene: TRBJ1-5
v_gene: TRBV4-2
d_gene: .

CDR3nt: TGTGCCAGCAGAGTGACTGGGAGCGTATTTCAGCCCCAGCATTTT
CDR3aa: CASRVTGSVFQPQHF
abundance: many
j_gene: TRBJ1-5
v_gene: TRBV7-2
d_gene: .

CDR3nt: TGCGCCAGCAGCTTGGAAGGCGCAGGGACCCATGAGCAGTTCTTC
CDR3aa: CASSLEGAGTHEQFF
abundance: .
j_gene: TRBJ2-1
v_gene: TRBV5-1
d_gene: .

CDR3nt: TGTGCCAGCCCAAAAGGGGACAGGGGCTCTGAAGCTTTCTTT
CDR3aa: CASPKGDRGSEAFF
abundance: few
j_gene: TRBJ1-1
v_gene: TRBV18
d_gene: TRBD1

CDR3nt: TGTGCCATCAGTGAGGGGACCTATTCACCCCTCCACTTT
CDR3aa: CAISEGTYSPLHF
abundance: few
j_gene: TRBJ1-6
v_gene: TRBV10-3
d_gene: .

CDR3nt: TGTGCCAGCAGTTACTCGGGACAGACCTACACTGAAGCTTTCTTT
CDR3aa: CASSYSGQTYTEAFF
abundance: .
j_gene: TRBJ1-1
v_gene: TRBV6-2/TRBV6-3
d_gene: TRBD1

CDR3nt: TGCAGCGTTAAAGACCAGATGGGCAATCAGCCCCAGCATTTT
CDR3aa: CSVKDQMGNQPQHF
abundance: many
j_gene: TRBJ1-5
v_gene: TRBV29-1
d_gene: .

CDR3nt: TGCGCCAGCAGCTTCGCCAACAGGGGGAACACCGGGGAGCTGTTTTTT
CDR3aa: CASSFANRGNTGELFF
abundance: few
j_gene: TRBJ2-2
v_gene: TRBV5-1
d_gene: TRBD1

CDR3nt: TGTGCCAGCTCACCATTTAATTCACCCCTCCACTTT
CDR3aa: CASSPFNSPLHF
abundance: many
j_gene: TRBJ1-6
v_gene: TRBV18
d_gene: .